This TCR beta chain is from a study of cytomegalovirus exposure and HLA in healthy donors. Use of 60 Vbeta and 13 Jbeta primers characterized the PCR. Method: immunoSEQ multiplex PCR; TCRdb's copy keeps in-frame clones and lacks some. This table has 70,000 to 90,000 clones, about 75% appearing once. General observations from the study: Several of the most significant clusters appeared, in a later analysis, to be linked to common viral pathogens. HLA restriction was apparent for most CMV-associated TCR beta chains in a later analysis.

As to this clone: What it binds is unknown.

The CDR3 consists of 15 residues. Trimming removed 6 bases from V and 3 bases from J; junction bases left unmatched: 6. Germline V lookup: CDR1 MNHNS, CDR2 SASEGT. Sequenced material: PBMCs. The rearrangement uses TRBV6-1 and TRBJ1-5; 9 bases match TRBD1. The sequence derives from a man in his 60s in good health and CMV-seropositive. In DNA form, the CDR3 reads TGTGCCAGCAGCCCCGGGACAGGGAACAATCAGCCCCAGCATTTT. Encoded protein: CASSPGTGNNQPQHF.